This T cell receptor beta chain appears in the sequencing data of a study of stem cell transplantation in POMP-related autoinflammatory disease. Turning to the study itself: Pre-transplant patients had naive-skewed CD4+ T cells and few CD8+ T cells.

Germline lookup yields CDR1 DFQATT and CDR2 SNEGSKA (reference sequence). V dropped 3 bases and J dropped 0 bases, with 12 bases sitting between them. The CDR3 is made up of 15 amino acids. In regard to this clone: Its antigen is not identified.

PRAID featured prominent immunodeficiency. Findings of the study overall: Across all analyzed T-cell subsets, patients with PRAID tended toward reduced diversity and increased clonality. In PRAID patients, the number of distinct TRB V-J gene pairings was restricted.

Profiled with immunoSEQ multiplex PCR; TCRdb holds only in-frame clones, not every one. The sample lists tens of thousands of clones; more than 75% were seen once. This material consisted of CD4+ T cells from PBMCs, taken after stem cell transplantation. The receptor was isolated from a human patient with POMP-related autoinflammation and immune dysregulation (PRAID). Some T cells may be graft donor cells. The V call is TRBV20-1, the J call TRBJ2-1; possible D gene TRBD2, 6 bases. The CDR3 region has the DNA TGCAGTGCTAGTGATGTGGGGGGCTCCTACAATGAGCAGTTCTTC. It codes for CSASDVGGSYNEQFF.